This TCR beta chain was obtained from a study of neoadjuvant nivolumab and ipilimumab in lung cancer. General study results and limits: Only two of four nivolumab-treated tumors gained richness and clonality by surgery. Resected-tumor TCR richness correlated positively with pretherapy blood richness.

The CDR3 is 16 residues long. With 6 bases removed from V and 3 bases from J, the gap between germline ends came to 21 bases. Germline CDR1 is SGHRS and CDR2 is YFSETQ. This clone occurred once. Its matching antigen is unknown. Clones were sequenced by immunoSEQ multiplex PCR, and TCRdb holds only the in-frame ones, with some missing. Seen here are 25,000 to 35,000 clones, just over 90% observed once, and the top ten hold around 4.8%. The material was peripheral blood, obtained after neoadjuvant nivolumab, alone or with ipilimumab, at or shortly before surgery. This TCR derives from an adult with non-small cell lung cancer. The V and J genes are TRBV5-1 and TRBJ2-5; the D call may be TRBD1 or TRBD2 (5 bases each). The CDR3 bases are TGCGCCAGCACCAACTTCCGGGACCCCGGCAAAGAGACCCAGTACTTC. This codes for CASTNFRDPGKETQYF. The full variable domain, in which reference TRBV5-1 and TRBJ2-5 provide the parts outside the CDR3, is KAGVTQTPRYLIKTRGQQVTLSCSPISGHRSVSWYQQTPGQGLQFLFEYFSETQRNKGNFPGRFSGRQFSNSRSEMNVSTLELGDSALYLCASTNFRDPGKETQYFGPGTRLLVL.